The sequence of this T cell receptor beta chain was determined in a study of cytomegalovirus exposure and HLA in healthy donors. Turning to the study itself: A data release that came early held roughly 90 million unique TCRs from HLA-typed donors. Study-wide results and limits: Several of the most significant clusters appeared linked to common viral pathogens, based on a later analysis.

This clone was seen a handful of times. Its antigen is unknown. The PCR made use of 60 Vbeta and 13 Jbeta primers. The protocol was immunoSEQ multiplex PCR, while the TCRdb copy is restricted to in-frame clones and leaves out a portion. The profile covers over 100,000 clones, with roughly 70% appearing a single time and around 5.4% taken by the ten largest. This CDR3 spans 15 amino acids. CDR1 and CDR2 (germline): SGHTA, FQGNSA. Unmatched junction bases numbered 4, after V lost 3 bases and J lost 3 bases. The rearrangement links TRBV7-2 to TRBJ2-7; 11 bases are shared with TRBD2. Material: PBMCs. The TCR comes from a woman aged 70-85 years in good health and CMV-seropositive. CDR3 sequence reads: CASSFWLAGGYEQYF. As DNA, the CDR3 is TGTGCCAGCAGCTTTTGGCTAGCGGGGGGCTACGAGCAGTACTTC.